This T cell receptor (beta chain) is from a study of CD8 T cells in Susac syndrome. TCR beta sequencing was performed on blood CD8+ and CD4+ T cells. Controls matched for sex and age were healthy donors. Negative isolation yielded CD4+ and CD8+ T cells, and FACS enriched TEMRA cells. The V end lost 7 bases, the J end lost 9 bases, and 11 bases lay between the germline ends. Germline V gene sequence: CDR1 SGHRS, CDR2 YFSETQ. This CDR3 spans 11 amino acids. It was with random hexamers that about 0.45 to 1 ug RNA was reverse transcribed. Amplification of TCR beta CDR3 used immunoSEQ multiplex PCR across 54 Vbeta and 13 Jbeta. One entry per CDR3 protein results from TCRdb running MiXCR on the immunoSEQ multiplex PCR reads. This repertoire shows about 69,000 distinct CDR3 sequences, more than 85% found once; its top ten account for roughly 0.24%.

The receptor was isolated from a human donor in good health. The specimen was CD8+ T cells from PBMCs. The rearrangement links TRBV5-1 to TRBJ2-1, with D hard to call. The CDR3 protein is CASAGDREQFF. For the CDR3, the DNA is TGCGCCAGCGCAGGCGACCGTGAGCAGTTCTTC. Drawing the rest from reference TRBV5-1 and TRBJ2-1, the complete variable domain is KAGVTQTPRYLIKTRGQQVTLSCSPISGHRSVSWYQQTPGQGLQFLFEYFSETQRNKGNFPGRFSGRQFSNSRSEMNVSTLELGDSALYLCASAGDREQFFGPGTRLTVL.